This TCR beta chain was sequenced during a study of cytomegalovirus exposure and HLA in healthy donors. Study-wide context: Caucasian-associated ancestry cluster membership applied to about 80% of around 400 genotyped donors.

Findings of the study overall: As a later analysis revealed, most CMV-associated TCR beta chains appeared HLA-restricted. One variant, a missense change in DCLRE1C, was linked in a later analysis to TCR beta V- and J-gene trimming.

PCR was performed using 60 Vbeta and 13 Jbeta primers. The repertoire was sequenced with immunoSEQ multiplex PCR; TCRdb's copy has only in-frame clones and lacks some. The sample records about 86,000 clones, about two thirds being singletons. This clone occurred a few times. No antigen is known for it. V shed 2 bases and J 7 bases; nucleotides not matched to a gene: 16. CDR3 length equals 17 residues. Germline V gene sequence: CDR1 MDHEN, CDR2 SYDVKM. Sequenced input: PBMCs. This receptor was identified in a man aged 60 to 75 in good health and CMV-seronegative. The chain links TRBV28 to TRBJ2-5; 7 nucleotides align to TRBD1. The CDR3 coding sequence is TGTGCCAGCAGTTTACCTCAACGACAGGGCATGAGGGGGACCCAGTACTTC. As protein: CASSLPQRQGMRGTQYF.